This TCR beta chain came from a study of blood T cell repertoires in COVID-19. Sequenced by immunoSEQ multiplex PCR; TCRdb stores in-frame clones only, minus some. The data contain 110,000 or so clones, about 88% of them seen just once; the ten biggest clones take up roughly 8.9%. The CDR3 spans 16 residues. CDR1 is SGHTA and CDR2 is FQGNSA in the germline V gene. V lost 2 bases, J lost 0 bases, and 4 bases stayed unmatched. Sequences were obtained from peripheral blood. This chain uses TRBV7-2 with TRBJ2-1; 7 nucleotides agree with TRBD2. This clonotype was obtained from a woman in her 70s who had recovered from COVID-19. CDR3 nucleotide sequence: TGTGCCAGCAGCTTAAGCGGGACCAGCTCCTACAATGAGCAGTTCTTC. It encodes CASSLSGTSSYNEQFF.